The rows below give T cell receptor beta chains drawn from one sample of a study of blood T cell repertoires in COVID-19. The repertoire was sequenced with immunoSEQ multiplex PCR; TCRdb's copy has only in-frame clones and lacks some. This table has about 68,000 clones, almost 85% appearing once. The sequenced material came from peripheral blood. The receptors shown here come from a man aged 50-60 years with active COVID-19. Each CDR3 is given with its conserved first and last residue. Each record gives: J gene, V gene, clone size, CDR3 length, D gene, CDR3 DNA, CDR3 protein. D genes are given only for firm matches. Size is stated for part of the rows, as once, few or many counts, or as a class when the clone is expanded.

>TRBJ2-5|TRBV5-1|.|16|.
TGCGCCAGCAGCTTGGAGGTGGGCCGACTAGGCGAGACCCAGTACTTC
CASSLEVGRLGETQYF
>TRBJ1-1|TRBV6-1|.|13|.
TGTGCCAGCAGTGAGAAGGGAGACACTGAAGCTTTCTTT
CASSEKGDTEAFF
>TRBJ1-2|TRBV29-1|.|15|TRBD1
TGCAGCGTTGAAGATCCGAACAGGGGACTCTCTGGCTACACCTTC
CSVEDPNRGLSGYTF
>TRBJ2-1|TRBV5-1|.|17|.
TGCGCCAGCAGCTGGGATGGGCGGGTCAGCTCCTACAATGAGCAGTTCTTC
CASSWDGRVSSYNEQFF
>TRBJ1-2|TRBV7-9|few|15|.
TGTGCCAGCAGCTCTGCCAAACGGGGGGTCTATGGCTACACCTTC
CASSSAKRGVYGYTF
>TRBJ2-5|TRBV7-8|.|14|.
TGTGCCAGCAGCGGTGATTGGGGGCCCGAGACCCAGTACTTC
CASSGDWGPETQYF
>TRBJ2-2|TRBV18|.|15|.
TGTGCCAGCTCACGGGCGGGAATCAACACCGGGGAGCTGTTTTTT
CASSRAGINTGELFF
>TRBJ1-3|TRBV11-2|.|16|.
TGTGCCAGCAGCTTAGGGGACTTCAGCTCTGGAAACACCATATATTTT
CASSLGDFSSGNTIYF
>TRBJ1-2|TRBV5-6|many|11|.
TGTGCCAGCAGTGAGCATGCGGGCTACACCTTC
CASSEHAGYTF
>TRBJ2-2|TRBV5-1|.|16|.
TGCGCCAGCAGCCCACGACAGGTTGCGAACACCGGGGAGCTGTTTTTT
CASSPRQVANTGELFF
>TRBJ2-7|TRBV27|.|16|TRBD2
TGTGCCAGCAGTCGACTAGCGGGAGGGGAGGCCTACGAGCAGTACTTC
CASSRLAGGEAYEQYF
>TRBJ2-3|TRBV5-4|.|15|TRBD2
TGTGCCAGCGCTGACAGGACTAGCGGGGGGGATACGCAGTATTTT
CASADRTSGGDTQYF
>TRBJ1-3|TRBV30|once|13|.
TGTGCCTGGAGTGTAAACAGTAGGAACACCATATATTTT
CAWSVNSRNTIYF
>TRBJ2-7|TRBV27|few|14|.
TGTGCCAGCAGTCCGAACAGGGCCCTGGGAGAGCAGTACTTC
CASSPNRALGEQYF
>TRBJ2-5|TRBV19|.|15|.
TGTGCCAGTAGTATACGAGGGAGGTTCCAAGAGACCCAGTACTTC
CASSIRGRFQETQYF
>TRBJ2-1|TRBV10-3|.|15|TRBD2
TGTGCCATCAGGAACGGCGGGAGGGCCGGGGATGAGCAGTTCTTC
CAIRNGGRAGDEQFF
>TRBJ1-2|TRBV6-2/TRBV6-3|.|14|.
TGTGCCAGCAGTCTCCGGGACACTGAAGTGGGCTACACCTTC
CASSLRDTEVGYTF
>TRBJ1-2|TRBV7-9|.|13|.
TGTGCCAGCAGCTTAGACCCTAAGCGCGGCTACACCTTC
CASSLDPKRGYTF
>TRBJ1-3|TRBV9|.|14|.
TGTGCCAGCAGTCCTGGGGCCTCTGGAAACACCATATATTTT
CASSPGASGNTIYF
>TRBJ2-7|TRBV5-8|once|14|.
TGTGCCACCTTGGACCGGGACATTTCCTACGAGCAGTACTTC
CATLDRDISYEQYF
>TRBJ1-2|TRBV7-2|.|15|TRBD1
TGTGCCAGCAGCTCCCGGACAGGGTTCGGTTATGGCTACACCTTC
CASSSRTGFGYGYTF
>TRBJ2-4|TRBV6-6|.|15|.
TGTGCCAGCAGTTCCGGACAGACTACCAAAAACATTCAGTACTTC
CASSSGQTTKNIQYF
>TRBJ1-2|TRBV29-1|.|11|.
TGCAGCGTTGGGGGGGAATATGGCTACACCTTC
CSVGGEYGYTF
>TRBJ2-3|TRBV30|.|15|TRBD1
TGTGCCTGGAGTGTTGACAGGGTGATGACAGATACGCAGTATTTT
CAWSVDRVMTDTQYF
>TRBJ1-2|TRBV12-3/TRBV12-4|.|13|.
TGTGCCAGCAGTTGGAGGGCAAACTATGGCTACACCTTC
CASSWRANYGYTF
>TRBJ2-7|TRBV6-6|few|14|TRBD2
TGTGCCAGCACGGCGACGGCGGGAGGGGGTGAGCAGTACTTC
CASTATAGGGEQYF
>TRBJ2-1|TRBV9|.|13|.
TGTGCCAGCAGCCCTCCTCGGCGGGATGAGCAGTTCTTC
CASSPPRRDEQFF
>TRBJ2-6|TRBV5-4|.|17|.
TGTGCCAGCAGCTTGGAGTGGGGGGGCGCTGGGGCCAACGTCCTGACTTTC
CASSLEWGGAGANVLTF
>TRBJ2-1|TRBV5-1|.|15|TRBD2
TGCGCCAGCAGCACCGGGACTAGCGGGAGGAATGAGCAGTTCTTC
CASSTGTSGRNEQFF
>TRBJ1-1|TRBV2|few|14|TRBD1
TGTGCCAGCAGTCAACAGGGGGTGAACACTGAAGCTTTCTTT
CASSQQGVNTEAFF
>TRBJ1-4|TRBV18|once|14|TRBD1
TGTGCCAGCTCACCGGACAGGCTTAATGAAAAACTGTTTTTT
CASSPDRLNEKLFF
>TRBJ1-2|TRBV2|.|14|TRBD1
TGTGCCAGCACCCTCCAGGGAACAGGGGACGGCTACACCTTC
CASTLQGTGDGYTF
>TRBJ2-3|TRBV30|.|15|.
TGTGCCTGGAGTGTAGGGCTAGCCAGCACAGATACGCAGTATTTT
CAWSVGLASTDTQYF
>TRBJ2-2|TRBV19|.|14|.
TGTGCCAGTAGTATCAGGCCCAACACCGGGGAGCTGTTTTTT
CASSIRPNTGELFF
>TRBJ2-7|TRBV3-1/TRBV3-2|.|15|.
TGTGCCAGCAGCCAGACTGGAGGGCCGCAGTACGAGCAGTACTTC
CASSQTGGPQYEQYF
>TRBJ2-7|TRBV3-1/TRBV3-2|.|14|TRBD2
TGTGCCAGCAGGGGACTAGCGGGGGGGCACGAGCAGTACTTC
CASRGLAGGHEQYF
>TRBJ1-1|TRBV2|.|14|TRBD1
TGTGCCAGCAGTGAGGACAGGGGGACCACTGAAGCTTTCTTT
CASSEDRGTTEAFF
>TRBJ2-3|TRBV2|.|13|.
TGTGCCACATTAGCGGTGAGCACAGATACGCAGTATTTT
CATLAVSTDTQYF
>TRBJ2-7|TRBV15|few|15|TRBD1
TGTGCCACCAGTCCTCCCGGGACAGACCGATACGAGCAGTACTTC
CATSPPGTDRYEQYF
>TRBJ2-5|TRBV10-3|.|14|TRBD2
TGTGCCATCAGTGATGCGGGGGGGGACGTGACCCAGTACTTC
CAISDAGGDVTQYF
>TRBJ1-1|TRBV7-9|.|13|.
TGTGCCAGCAGCTTGGACAGCGGGGCTGAAGCTTTCTTT
CASSLDSGAEAFF
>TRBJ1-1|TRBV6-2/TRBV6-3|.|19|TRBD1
TGTGCCAGCAGTTACAGGAGAGGTCCAGGGGGCTTGCTGAACACTGAAGCTTTCTTT
CASSYRRGPGGLLNTEAFF
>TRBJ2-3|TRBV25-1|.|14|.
TGTGCCAGCAGTGGTAGCGGTAGCACAGATACGCAGTATTTT
CASSGSGSTDTQYF
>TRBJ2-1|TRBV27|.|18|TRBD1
TGTGCCAGCAGTTTATATGATTTCGGGACAGGGATCCACAATGAGCAGTTCTTC
CASSLYDFGTGIHNEQFF
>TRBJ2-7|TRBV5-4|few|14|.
TGTGCCAGCAGCTTAAGGGGTGGGGACTACGAGCAGTACTTC
CASSLRGGDYEQYF
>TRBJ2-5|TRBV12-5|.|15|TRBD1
TGTGCTAGTGGTGCCGGGACAGGGGGAATAGAGACCCAGTACTTC
CASGAGTGGIETQYF